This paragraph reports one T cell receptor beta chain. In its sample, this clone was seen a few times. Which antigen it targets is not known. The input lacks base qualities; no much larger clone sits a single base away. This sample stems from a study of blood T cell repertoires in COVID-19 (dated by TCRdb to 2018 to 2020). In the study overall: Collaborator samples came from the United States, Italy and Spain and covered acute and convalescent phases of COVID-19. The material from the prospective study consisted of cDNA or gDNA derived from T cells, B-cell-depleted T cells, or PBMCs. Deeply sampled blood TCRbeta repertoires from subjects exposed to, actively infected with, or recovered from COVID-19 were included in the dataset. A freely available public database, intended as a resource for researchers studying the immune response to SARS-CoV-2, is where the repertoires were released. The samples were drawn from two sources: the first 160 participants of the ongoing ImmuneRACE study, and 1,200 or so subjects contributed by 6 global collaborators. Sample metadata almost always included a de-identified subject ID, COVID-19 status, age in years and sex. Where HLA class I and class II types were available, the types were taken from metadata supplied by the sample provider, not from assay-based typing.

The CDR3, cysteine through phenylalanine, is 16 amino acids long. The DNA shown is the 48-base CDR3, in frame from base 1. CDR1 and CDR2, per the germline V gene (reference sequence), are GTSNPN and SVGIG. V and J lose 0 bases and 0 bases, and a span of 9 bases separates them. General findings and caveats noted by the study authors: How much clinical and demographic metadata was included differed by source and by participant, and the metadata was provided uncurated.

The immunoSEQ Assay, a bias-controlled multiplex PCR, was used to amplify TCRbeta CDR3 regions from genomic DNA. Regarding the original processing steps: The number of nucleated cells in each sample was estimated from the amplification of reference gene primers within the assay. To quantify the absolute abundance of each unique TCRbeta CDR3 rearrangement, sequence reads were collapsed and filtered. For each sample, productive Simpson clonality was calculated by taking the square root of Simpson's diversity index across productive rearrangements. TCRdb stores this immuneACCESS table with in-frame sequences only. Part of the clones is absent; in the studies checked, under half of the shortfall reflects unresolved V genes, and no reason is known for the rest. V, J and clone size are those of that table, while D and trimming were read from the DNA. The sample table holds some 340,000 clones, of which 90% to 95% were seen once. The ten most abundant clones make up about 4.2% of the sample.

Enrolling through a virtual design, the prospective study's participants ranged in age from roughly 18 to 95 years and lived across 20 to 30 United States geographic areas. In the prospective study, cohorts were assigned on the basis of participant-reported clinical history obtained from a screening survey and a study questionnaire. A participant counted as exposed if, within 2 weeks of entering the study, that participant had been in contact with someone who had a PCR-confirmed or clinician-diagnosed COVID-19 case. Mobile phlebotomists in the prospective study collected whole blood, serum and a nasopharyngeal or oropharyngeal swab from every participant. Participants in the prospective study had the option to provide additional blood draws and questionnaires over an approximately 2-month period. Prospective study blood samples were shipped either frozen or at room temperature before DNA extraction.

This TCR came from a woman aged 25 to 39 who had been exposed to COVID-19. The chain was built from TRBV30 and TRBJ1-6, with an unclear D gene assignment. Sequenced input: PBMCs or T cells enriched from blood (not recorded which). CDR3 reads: CAWSVPDSSYNSPLHF. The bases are TGTGCCTGGAGTGTACCCGATAGCTCCTATAATTCACCCCTCCACTTT.